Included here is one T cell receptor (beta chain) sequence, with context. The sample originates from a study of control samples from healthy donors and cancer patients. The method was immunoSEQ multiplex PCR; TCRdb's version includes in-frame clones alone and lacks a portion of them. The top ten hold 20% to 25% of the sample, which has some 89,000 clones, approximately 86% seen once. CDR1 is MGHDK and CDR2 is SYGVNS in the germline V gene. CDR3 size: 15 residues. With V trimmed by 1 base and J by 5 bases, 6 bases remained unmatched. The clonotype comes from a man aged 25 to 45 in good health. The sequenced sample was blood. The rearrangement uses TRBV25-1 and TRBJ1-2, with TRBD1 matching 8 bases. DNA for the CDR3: TGTGCCAGCAGTGAATTAGGGGACAGGTCTTATGGCTACACCTTC. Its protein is CASSELGDRSYGYTF.